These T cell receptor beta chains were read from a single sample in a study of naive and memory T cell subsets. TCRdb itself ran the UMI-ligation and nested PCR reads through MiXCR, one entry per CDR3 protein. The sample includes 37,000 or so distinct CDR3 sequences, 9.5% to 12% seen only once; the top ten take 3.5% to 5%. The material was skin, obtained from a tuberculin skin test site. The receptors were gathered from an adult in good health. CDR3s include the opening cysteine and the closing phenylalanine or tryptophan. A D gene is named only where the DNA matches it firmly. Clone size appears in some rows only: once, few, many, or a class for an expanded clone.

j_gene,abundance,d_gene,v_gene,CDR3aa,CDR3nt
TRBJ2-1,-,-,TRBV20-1,CSAASSTSYNEQFF,TGCAGTGCTGCGAGTTCTACCTCCTACAATGAGCAGTTCTTC
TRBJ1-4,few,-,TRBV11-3,CASSLQAGGPDEKLFF,TGTGCCAGCAGCCTCCAGGCCGGAGGGCCGGATGAAAAACTGTTTTTT
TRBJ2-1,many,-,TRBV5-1,CASSLDLNEQFF,TGCGCCAGCAGCTTGGATCTAAATGAGCAGTTCTTC
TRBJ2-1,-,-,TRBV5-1,CASSVEGYNEQFF,TGCGCCAGCAGCGTGGAGGGTTACAATGAGCAGTTCTTC
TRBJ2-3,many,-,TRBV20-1,CSAPERVGTDTQYF,TGCAGTGCTCCGGAGAGGGTCGGCACAGATACGCAGTATTTT
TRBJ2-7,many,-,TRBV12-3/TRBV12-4,CASSFGSGTVYEQYF,TGTGCCAGCAGTTTCGGGTCGGGAACCGTCTACGAGCAGTACTTC
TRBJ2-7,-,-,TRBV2,CATRRQVGYEQYF,TGTGCCACCCGAAGACAGGTTGGTTACGAGCAGTACTTC
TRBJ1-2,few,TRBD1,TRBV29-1,CSVETGKRGYTF,TGCAGCGTTGAGACAGGGAAAAGGGGCTACACCTTC
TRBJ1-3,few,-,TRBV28,CASSRTGSVENTIYF,TGTGCCAGCAGTAGAACAGGGAGCGTCGAAAACACCATATATTTT
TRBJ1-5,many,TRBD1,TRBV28,CASSFQGVEGNQPQHF,TGTGCCAGCAGTTTTCAGGGGGTGGAAGGCAATCAGCCCCAGCATTTT
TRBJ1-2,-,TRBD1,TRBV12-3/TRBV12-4,CASSTQGAGGDTF,TGTGCCAGCAGTACGCAGGGGGCAGGGGGCGACACCTTC
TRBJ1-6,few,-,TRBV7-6,CASSPSPRAGVNSPLHF,TGTGCCAGCAGCCCCTCCCCTAGGGCAGGGGTGAATTCACCCCTCCACTTT
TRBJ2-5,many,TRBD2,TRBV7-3,CASSLSGAKETQYF,TGTGCCAGCAGCTTGAGCGGGGCTAAAGAGACCCAGTACTTC
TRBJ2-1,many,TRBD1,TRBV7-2,CASSPTGNGPKHEQFF,TGTGCCAGCAGCCCGACAGGGAATGGGCCAAAACATGAGCAGTTCTTC
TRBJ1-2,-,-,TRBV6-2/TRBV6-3,CASSYSTYGYTF,TGTGCCAGCAGTTACAGCACCTATGGCTACACCTTC
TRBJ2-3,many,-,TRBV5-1,CASSLAMNSRIYTDTQYF,TGCGCCAGCAGCTTGGCCATGAATAGTCGAATCTACACAGATACGCAGTATTTT
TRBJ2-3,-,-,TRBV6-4,CASSDGSTDTQYF,TGTGCCAGCAGCGACGGAAGCACAGATACGCAGTATTTT
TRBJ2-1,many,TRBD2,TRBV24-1,CATKGREDNEQFF,TGTGCCACCAAGGGACGGGAGGACAATGAGCAGTTCTTC
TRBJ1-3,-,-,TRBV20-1,CSARDDRGNTIYF,TGCAGTGCTAGAGATGACAGGGGAAACACCATATATTTT
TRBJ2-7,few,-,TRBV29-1,CSVLPGREGGEQYF,TGCAGCGTTCTGCCGGGGCGGGAAGGGGGCGAGCAGTACTTC
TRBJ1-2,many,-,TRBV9,CASSNNYGYTF,TGTGCCAGCAGCAATAACTATGGCTACACCTTC
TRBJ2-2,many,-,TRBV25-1,CASSEWGSGELFF,TGTGCCAGCAGTGAATGGGGCTCCGGGGAGCTGTTTTTT
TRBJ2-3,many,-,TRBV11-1,CASSPYTDTQYF,TGTGCCAGCAGCCCTTACACAGATACGCAGTATTTT
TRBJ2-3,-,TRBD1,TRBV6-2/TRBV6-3,CASSSGTGSADTQYF,TGTGCCAGCAGCTCCGGGACAGGAAGCGCAGATACGCAGTATTTT
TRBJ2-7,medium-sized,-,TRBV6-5,CASSYNGHSYEQYF,TGTGCCAGCAGTTACAACGGACATTCCTACGAGCAGTACTTC
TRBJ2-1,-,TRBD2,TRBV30,CAWSSSGDHNEQFF,TGTGCCTGGAGCTCTAGCGGGGATCACAATGAGCAGTTCTTC